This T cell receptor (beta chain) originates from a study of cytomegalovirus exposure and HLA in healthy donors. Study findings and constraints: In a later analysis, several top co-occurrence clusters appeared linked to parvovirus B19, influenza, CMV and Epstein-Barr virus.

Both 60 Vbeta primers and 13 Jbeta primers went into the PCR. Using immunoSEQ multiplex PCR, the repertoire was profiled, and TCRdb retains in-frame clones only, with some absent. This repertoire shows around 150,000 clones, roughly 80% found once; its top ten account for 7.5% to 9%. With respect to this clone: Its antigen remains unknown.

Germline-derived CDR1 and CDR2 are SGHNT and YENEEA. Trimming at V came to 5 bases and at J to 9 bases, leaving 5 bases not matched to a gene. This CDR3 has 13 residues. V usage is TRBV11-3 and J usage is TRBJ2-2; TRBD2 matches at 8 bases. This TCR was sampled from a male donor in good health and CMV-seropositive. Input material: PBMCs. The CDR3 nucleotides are TGTGCCAGCAGCCCCCGGGAGGGCCGGGAGCTGTTTTTT. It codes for CASSPREGRELFF.